These T cell receptor beta chains were read from a single sample in a study of shared clonotypes between healthy human individuals. Method: immunoSEQ multiplex PCR; TCRdb's copy keeps in-frame clones and lacks some. The data show 2 million to 2.5 million clones, with about 90% seen just once and roughly 0.34% held by the top ten. The sample taken for sequencing was naive CD4+ T cells from PBMCs. The receptors were sampled from a young man in good health. Some clones in this sample may be carry-over from other donors' samples. Both conserved end residues are part of each CDR3. Fields, in order: J gene, V gene, D gene, clone size, CDR3 protein. The D gene is left open where the match is weak. The size of a clone is reported for some rows only, either as once, few or many, or as a class for expanded clones.

j_gene: TRBJ1-2; v_gene: TRBV15; d_gene: NA; abundance: NA; CDR3aa: CATSRGQGWGYTF
j_gene: TRBJ1-2; v_gene: TRBV7-9; d_gene: NA; abundance: NA; CDR3aa: CASSRMTFGGYTF
j_gene: TRBJ1-1; v_gene: TRBV10-3; d_gene: NA; abundance: few; CDR3aa: CAISGQANTEAFF
j_gene: TRBJ2-6; v_gene: TRBV6-5; d_gene: NA; abundance: NA; CDR3aa: CASSYGGAGANVLTF
j_gene: TRBJ2-1; v_gene: TRBV29-1; d_gene: TRBD2; abundance: NA; CDR3aa: CSGARLAGANNEQFF
j_gene: TRBJ1-5; v_gene: TRBV29-1; d_gene: NA; abundance: few; CDR3aa: CSVADSWGQPQHF
j_gene: TRBJ2-7; v_gene: TRBV5-1; d_gene: NA; abundance: NA; CDR3aa: CASSPYRVLTSYEQYF
j_gene: TRBJ1-1; v_gene: TRBV18; d_gene: NA; abundance: NA; CDR3aa: CASSPGDRVNTEAFF
j_gene: TRBJ2-2; v_gene: TRBV4-3; d_gene: NA; abundance: NA; CDR3aa: CASSQDPFTGELFF
j_gene: NA; v_gene: TRBV4-1; d_gene: NA; abundance: once; CDR3aa: CASSHPLVLGNEQYF
j_gene: TRBJ2-7; v_gene: TRBV7-6; d_gene: NA; abundance: NA; CDR3aa: CASSGPGHPSEQYF
j_gene: TRBJ2-1; v_gene: TRBV4-3; d_gene: NA; abundance: NA; CDR3aa: CASSQVEGRDEQFF
j_gene: TRBJ2-7; v_gene: TRBV5-6; d_gene: NA; abundance: NA; CDR3aa: CASSLNPRGGYEQYF
j_gene: TRBJ2-1; v_gene: TRBV5-4; d_gene: TRBD1; abundance: NA; CDR3aa: CASSLGQGATFSGEQFF
j_gene: TRBJ1-3; v_gene: TRBV7-2; d_gene: TRBD1; abundance: NA; CDR3aa: CASSSGQGFVNTIYF
j_gene: TRBJ2-3; v_gene: TRBV5-1; d_gene: NA; abundance: NA; CDR3aa: CASSLVRGTDTQYF
j_gene: TRBJ1-1; v_gene: TRBV7-3; d_gene: NA; abundance: NA; CDR3aa: CASSVGQMNTEAFF
j_gene: TRBJ2-1; v_gene: TRBV9; d_gene: NA; abundance: NA; CDR3aa: CASSVVEAGEQFF
j_gene: TRBJ1-2; v_gene: TRBV7-9; d_gene: TRBD1; abundance: NA; CDR3aa: CASSDRGRGYTF
j_gene: TRBJ1-5; v_gene: TRBV19; d_gene: NA; abundance: once; CDR3aa: CASSIGGARGNQPQHF
j_gene: TRBJ1-1; v_gene: TRBV14; d_gene: NA; abundance: few; CDR3aa: CASSQGRGSEAFF
j_gene: TRBJ1-3; v_gene: TRBV25-1; d_gene: NA; abundance: NA; CDR3aa: CASSEYIRLEEYTIYF
j_gene: TRBJ2-2; v_gene: TRBV28; d_gene: NA; abundance: NA; CDR3aa: CAIAALGGLNTGELFF